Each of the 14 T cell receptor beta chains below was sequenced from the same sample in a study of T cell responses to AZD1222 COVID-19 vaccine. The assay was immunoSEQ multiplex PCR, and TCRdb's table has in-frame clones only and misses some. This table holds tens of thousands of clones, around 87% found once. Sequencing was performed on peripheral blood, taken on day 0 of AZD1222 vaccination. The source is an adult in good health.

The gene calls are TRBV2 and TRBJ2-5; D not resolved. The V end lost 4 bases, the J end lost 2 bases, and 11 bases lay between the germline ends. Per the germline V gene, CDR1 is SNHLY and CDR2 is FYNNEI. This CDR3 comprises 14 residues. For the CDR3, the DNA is TGTGCCAGCAGTGGACTGATGGGGCAAGAGACCCAGTACTTC. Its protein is CASSGLMGQETQYF.

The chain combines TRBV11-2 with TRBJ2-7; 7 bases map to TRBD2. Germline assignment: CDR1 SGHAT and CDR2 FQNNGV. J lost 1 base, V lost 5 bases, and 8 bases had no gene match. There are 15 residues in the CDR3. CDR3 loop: CASSPRGDGSYEQYF. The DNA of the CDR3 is TGTGCCAGCAGCCCCCGGGGGGACGGTTCCTACGAGCAGTACTTC.

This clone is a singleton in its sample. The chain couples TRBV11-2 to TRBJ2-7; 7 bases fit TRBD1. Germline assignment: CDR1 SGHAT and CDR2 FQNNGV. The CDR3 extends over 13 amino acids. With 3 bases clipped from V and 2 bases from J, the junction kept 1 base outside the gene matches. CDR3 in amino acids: CASSFGTAYEQYF. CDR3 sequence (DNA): TGTGCCAGCAGCTTCGGGACAGCCTACGAGCAGTACTTC.

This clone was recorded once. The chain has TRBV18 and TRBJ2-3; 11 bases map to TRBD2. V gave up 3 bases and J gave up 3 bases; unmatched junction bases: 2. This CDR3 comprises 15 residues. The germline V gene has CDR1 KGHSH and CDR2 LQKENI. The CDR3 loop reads CASSPTSGMTDTQYF. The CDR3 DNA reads TGTGCCAGCTCACCGACTAGCGGGATGACAGATACGCAGTATTTT.

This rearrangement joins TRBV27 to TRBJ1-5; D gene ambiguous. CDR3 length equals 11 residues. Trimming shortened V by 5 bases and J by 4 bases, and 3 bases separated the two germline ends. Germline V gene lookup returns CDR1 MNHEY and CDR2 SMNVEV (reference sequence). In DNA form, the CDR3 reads TGTGCCAGCAGTCCTAATCAGCCCCAGCATTTT. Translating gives CASSPNQPQHF.

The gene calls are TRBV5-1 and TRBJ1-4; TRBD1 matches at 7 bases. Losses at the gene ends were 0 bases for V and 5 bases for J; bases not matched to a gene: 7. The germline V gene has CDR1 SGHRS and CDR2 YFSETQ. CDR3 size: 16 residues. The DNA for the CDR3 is TGCGCCAGCAGCTTGGGATATGACAGGGAGAATGAAAAACTGTTTTTT. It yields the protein CASSLGYDRENEKLFF.

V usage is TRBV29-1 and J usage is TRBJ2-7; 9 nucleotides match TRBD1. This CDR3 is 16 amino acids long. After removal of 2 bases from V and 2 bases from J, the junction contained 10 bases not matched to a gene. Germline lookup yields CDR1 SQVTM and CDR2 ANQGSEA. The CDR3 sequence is CSVERAAGTGPYEQYF. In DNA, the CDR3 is TGCAGCGTTGAAAGGGCGGCCGGGACAGGGCCCTACGAGCAGTACTTC.

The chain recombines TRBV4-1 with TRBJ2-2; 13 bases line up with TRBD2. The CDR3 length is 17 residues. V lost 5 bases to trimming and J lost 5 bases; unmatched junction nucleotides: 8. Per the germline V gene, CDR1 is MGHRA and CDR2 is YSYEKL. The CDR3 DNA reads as TGCGCCAGCAGCTTAACTAGCGGGAGGGCGGAGACCGGGGAGCTGTTTTTT. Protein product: CASSLTSGRAETGELFF.

The CDR3 protein is CASSSGQIDNQPQHF. The CDR3, as DNA: TGTGCCAGCAGTTCCGGACAAATTGATAATCAGCCCCAGCATTTT. The chain couples TRBV28 to TRBJ1-5; possibly TRBD1 for D (5 bases). This CDR3 has 15 amino acids. The germline V gene has CDR1 MDHEN and CDR2 SYDVKM. The V end was cut by 4 bases, the J end by 4 bases, with 14 bases between.

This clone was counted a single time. The DNA of the CDR3 is TGTGCCACCAGCAGGGGACAGGGAAGCTCTGGAAACACCATATATTTT. Translation: CATSRGQGSSGNTIYF. J is TRBJ1-3 and V is TRBV15; 9 bases agree with TRBD1. Trimming removed 3 bases from V and 0 bases from J; junction bases left unmatched: 3. Per germline, CDR1 LNHNV and CDR2 YYDKDF (reference sequence). The CDR3 is made up of 16 amino acids.

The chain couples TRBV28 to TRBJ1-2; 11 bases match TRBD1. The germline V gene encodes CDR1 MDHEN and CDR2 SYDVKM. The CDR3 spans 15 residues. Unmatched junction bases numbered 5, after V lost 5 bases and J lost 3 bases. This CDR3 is CASSVVGQGDYGYTF. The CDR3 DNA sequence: TGTGCCAGCAGTGTGGTGGGACAGGGGGACTATGGCTACACCTTC.

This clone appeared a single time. CDR3 in amino acids: CATSKRRGAGERLEQFF. The CDR3 DNA reads as TGTGCCACCAGCAAACGAAGGGGGGCGGGAGAGAGATTGGAGCAGTTCTTC. V usage is TRBV15 and J usage is TRBJ2-1, with D possibly matching TRBD2 (7 bases). CDR3 length: 17 residues. The ends were cut back, 4 bases at V and 10 bases at J, with 26 bases in the middle. CDR1 is LNHNV, CDR2 YYDKDF, per germline (reference sequence).

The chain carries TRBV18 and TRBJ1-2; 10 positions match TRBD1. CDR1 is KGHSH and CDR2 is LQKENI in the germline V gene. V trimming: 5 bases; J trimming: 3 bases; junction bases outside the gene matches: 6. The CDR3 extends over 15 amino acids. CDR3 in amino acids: CASSGTGTGDYGYTF. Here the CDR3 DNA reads TGTGCCAGCTCAGGTACCGGGACAGGGGACTATGGCTACACCTTC.

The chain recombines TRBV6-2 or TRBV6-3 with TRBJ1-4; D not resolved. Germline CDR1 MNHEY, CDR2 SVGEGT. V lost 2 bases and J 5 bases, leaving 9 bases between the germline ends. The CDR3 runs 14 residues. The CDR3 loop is CASSYGASNEKLFF. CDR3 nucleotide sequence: TGTGCCAGCAGTTACGGAGCATCGAATGAAAAACTGTTTTTT.